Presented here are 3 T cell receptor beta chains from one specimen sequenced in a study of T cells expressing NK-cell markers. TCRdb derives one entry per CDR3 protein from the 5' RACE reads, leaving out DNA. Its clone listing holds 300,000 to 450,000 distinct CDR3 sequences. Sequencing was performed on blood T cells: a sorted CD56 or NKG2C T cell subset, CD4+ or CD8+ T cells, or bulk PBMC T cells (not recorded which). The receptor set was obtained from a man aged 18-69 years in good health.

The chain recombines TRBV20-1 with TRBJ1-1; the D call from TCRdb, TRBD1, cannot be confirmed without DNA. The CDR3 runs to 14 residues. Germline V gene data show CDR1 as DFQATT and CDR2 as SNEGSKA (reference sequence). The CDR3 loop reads CSARARRGNTEAFF.

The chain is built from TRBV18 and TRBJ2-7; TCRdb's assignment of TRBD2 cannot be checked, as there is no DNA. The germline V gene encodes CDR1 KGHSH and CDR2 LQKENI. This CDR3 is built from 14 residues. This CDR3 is CASSFSSRTYEQYF.

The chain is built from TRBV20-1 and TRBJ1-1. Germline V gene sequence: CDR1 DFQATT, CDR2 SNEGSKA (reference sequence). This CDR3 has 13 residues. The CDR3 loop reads CSASLGQGTEAFF.